Here is one T cell receptor (beta chain) with its context. Its antigen is as yet unknown. The data are from a study of shared clonotypes between healthy human individuals. Study as a whole: CD8 memory received one plate per donor, CD8 naive two, CD4 memory three and CD4 naive three.

Study results and caveats: Roughly 4.6% of naive CD4 clonotypes were common to a handful of donors. The genetic and exposure-history diversity represented was limited by few donors. Estimated richness values were generally larger in naive subsets than in memory subsets.

Assay: immunoSEQ multiplex PCR; the TCRdb copy retains only in-frame clones and omits some. This sample carries about a million clones, about 80% of them seen once, and the ten largest clones take roughly 1.4%. The CDR3 totals 14 residues. The ends were cut back, 1 base at V and 5 bases at J, with 12 bases in the middle. From germline, CDR1 is MNHNS and CDR2 SASEGT. The receptor was derived from a man between 18 and 29 years old in good health. V and J are TRBV6-1 and TRBJ2-7, with D perhaps assigned TRBD1 or TRBD2 (5 bases each). The sample was memory CD4+ T cells sorted from blood. The subset denotes: CD45RA-negative fraction. CDR3 protein: CASSEGGRDHEQYF. In DNA form, the CDR3 reads TGTGCCAGCAGTGAAGGGGGCAGGGACCACGAGCAGTACTTC.